The TCR beta chain under discussion was sequenced for a study of CD8+ T cells in alopecia areata. CDR3 length: 16 amino acids. The germline gives CDR1 SGHRS, CDR2 YFSETQ. V was cut by 1 base and J by 2 bases, with 12 bases left in between. In alopecia areata patients, both lesional scalp punch biopsies and peripheral blood were collected. RNA was isolated and reverse transcribed to cDNA, the sequencing template. Sequencing was performed with immunoSEQ multiplex PCR; in TCRdb, only in-frame clones are kept and a portion is missing. Of 250,000 or so clones detected, under 80% appear once; the ten largest clones hold 1% to 1.5%.

The starting material was CD4+ T cells sorted from blood, obtained at week 0. The chain recombines TRBV5-1 with TRBJ2-2, with D possibly being TRBD1 (6 bases). The sequence came from a human donor with alopecia areata. The CDR3: CASSLITGRNTGELFF. The CDR3 bases are TGCGCCAGCAGCTTGATCACAGGGAGAAACACCGGGGAGCTGTTTTTT.